The source of this TCR beta chain is a study of follicular helper T cells after annual influenza vaccination. Time point reported: 2015-2016 season, pre-vaccination. The ends were cut back, 0 bases at V and 0 bases at J, with 13 bases in the middle. CDR3 length: 17 residues. Per germline, CDR1 SGHRS and CDR2 YFSETQ. The assay was immunoSEQ multiplex PCR, and TCRdb's table has in-frame clones only and misses some. The sample records around 10,000 clones, roughly 80% being singletons. This rearrangement joins TRBV5-1 to TRBJ1-5; possibly TRBD1 for D (5 bases). The sequences come from CXCR5+ CD38- circulating T follicular helper cells from blood, collected on the day of influenza vaccination. Specified subset: circulating Tfh, non-naive CD4+CXCR5+PD-1+ (ICOS+CD38+ or ICOS-CD38-). This receptor was taken from an adult who received the influenza vaccine. In DNA form, the CDR3 reads TGCGCCAGCAGCTTGGGCAGGGCTCCGGGTAGCAATCAGCCCCAGCATTTT. It yields the protein CASSLGRAPGSNQPQHF.